This paragraph covers one T cell receptor beta chain sequence. This sample was taken from a study of blood T cell repertoires in COVID-19. Study details: Collection of acute and convalescent COVID-19 samples took place in the United States, Italy and Spain. Nucleic acid was either cDNA or gDNA, and it came from T cells, B-cell-depleted T cells, or PBMCs.

Original handling: From reference gene primer amplification, estimates of nucleated cell counts were derived. The method was immunoSEQ multiplex PCR; TCRdb's version includes in-frame clones alone and lacks a portion of them. V and J calls and clone size are those listed in that table; D and trimming were worked out from the DNA. The table shows 130,000 to 150,000 clones, with around nine tenths occurring only once. The length of the CDR3 is 16 residues. Germline V CDR1 and CDR2: MNHNY, SVGAGI (reference sequence). The germline V and J ends were trimmed by 2 bases and 3 bases, with 16 bases remaining between them.

The sequenced sample consisted of peripheral blood. The chain is built from TRBV6-6 and TRBJ1-2, with D perhaps matching TRBD1 (5 bases). The TCR sequence derives from a woman between 45 and 65 years old with acute or convalescent COVID-19. The chain's CDR3 is CASSYGDGSGDYGYTF. In DNA, the CDR3 is TGTGCCAGCAGTTACGGGGACGGGAGTGGGGACTATGGCTACACCTTC.